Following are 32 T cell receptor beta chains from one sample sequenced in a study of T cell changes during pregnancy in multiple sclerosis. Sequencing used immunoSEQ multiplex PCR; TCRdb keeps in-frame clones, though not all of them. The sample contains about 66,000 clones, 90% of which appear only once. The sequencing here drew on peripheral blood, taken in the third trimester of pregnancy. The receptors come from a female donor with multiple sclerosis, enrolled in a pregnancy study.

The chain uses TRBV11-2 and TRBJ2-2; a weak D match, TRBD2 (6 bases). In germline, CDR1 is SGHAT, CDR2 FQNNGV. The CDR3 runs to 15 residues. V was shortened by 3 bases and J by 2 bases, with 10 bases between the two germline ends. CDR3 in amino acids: CASSFDGGNTGELFF. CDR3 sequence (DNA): TGTGCCAGCAGCTTTGACGGGGGTAACACCGGGGAGCTGTTTTTT.

Here the CDR3 DNA reads TGTGCCAGTAGTATAGCTCTGGTATCGGTATATGGCTACACCTTC. It encodes CASSIALVSVYGYTF. V and J are TRBV19 and TRBJ1-2, with D hard to call. Trimming shortened V by 1 base and J by 5 bases, and 14 bases separated the two germline ends. Germline CDR1 and CDR2: LNHDA and SQIVND (reference sequence). The CDR3 is 15 residues long.

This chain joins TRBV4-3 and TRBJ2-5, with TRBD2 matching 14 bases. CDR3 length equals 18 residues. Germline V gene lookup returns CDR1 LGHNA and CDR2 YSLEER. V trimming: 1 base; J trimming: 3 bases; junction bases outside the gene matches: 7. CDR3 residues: CASSQGLTSGGAEETQYF. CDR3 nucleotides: TGCGCCAGCAGCCAAGGGCTGACTAGCGGGGGGGCCGAAGAGACCCAGTACTTC.

This CDR3 reads CASSNTQGPQHF. The CDR3 DNA follows: TGTGCCAGCAGTAACACCCAGGGGCCCCAGCATTTT. J is TRBJ1-5 and V is TRBV5-6, with D maybe TRBD1 (5 bases). The CDR3 totals 12 residues. CDR1 and CDR2 from the germline V gene are SGHDT and YYEEEE. V was clipped by 5 bases and J by 9 bases, with 12 bases between them.

CDR3 loop: CASSDRGLSYEQYF. Here the CDR3 DNA reads TGTGCCAGCAGCGACAGGGGTCTATCCTACGAGCAGTACTTC. This chain uses TRBV6-6 with TRBJ2-7, with 8 bases identical to TRBD1. Germline trimming cut 6 bases from V and 1 base from J; bases unmatched to any gene: 5. The CDR3 is made up of 14 amino acids. CDR1 is MNHNY, CDR2 SVGAGI, per germline (reference sequence).

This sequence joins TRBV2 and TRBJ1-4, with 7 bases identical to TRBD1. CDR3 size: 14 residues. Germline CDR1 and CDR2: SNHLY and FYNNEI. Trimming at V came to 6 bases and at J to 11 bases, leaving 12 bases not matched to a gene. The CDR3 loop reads CASRLTGTGIKLFF. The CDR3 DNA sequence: TGTGCCAGCAGGCTGACAGGGACGGGAATTAAACTGTTTTTT. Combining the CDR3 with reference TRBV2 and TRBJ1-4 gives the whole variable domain EPEVTQTPSHQVTQMGQEVILRCVPISNHLYFYWYRQILGQKVEFLVSFYNNEISEKSEIFDDQFSVERPDGSNFTLKIRSTKLEDSAMYFCASRLTGTGIKLFFGSGTQLSVL.

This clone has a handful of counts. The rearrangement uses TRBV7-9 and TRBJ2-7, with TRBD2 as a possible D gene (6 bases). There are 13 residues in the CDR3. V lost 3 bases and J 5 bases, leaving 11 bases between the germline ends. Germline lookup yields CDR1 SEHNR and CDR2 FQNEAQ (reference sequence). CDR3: CASSLSGSNEQYF. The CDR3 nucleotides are TGTGCCAGCAGCTTGAGCGGGTCCAACGAGCAGTACTTC.

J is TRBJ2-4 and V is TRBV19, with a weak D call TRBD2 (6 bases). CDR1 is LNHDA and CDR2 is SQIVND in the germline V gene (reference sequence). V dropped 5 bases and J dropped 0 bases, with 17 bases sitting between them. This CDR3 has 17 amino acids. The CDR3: CASSPQRAGIAKNIQYF. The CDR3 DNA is TGTGCCAGTAGTCCTCAAAGGGCGGGGATAGCCAAAAACATTCAGTACTTC. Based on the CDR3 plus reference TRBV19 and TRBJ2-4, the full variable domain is DGGITQSPKYLFRKEGQNVTLSCEQNLNHDAMYWYRQDPGQGLRLIYYSQIVNDFQKGDIAEGYSVSREKKESFPLTVTSAQKNPTAFYLCASSPQRAGIAKNIQYFGAGTRLSVL.

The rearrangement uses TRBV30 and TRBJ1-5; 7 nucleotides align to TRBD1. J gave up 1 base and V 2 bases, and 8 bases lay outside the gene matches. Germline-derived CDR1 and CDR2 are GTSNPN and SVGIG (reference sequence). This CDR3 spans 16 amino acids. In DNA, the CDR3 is TGTGCCTGGAGTCACCCAGGGGACAGCAGCAATCAGCCCCAGCATTTT. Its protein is CAWSHPGDSSNQPQHF.

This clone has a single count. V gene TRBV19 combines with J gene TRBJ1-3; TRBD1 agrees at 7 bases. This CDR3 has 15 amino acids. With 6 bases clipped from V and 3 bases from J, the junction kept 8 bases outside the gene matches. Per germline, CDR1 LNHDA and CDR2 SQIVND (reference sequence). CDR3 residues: CASRADRSFGNTIYF. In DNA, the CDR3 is TGTGCCAGTAGGGCGGACAGGTCTTTTGGAAACACCATATATTTT.

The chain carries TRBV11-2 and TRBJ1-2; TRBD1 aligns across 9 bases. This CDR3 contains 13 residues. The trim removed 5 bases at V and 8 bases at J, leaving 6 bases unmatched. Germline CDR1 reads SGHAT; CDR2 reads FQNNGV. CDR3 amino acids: CASSQGQGQGYTF. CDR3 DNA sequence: TGTGCCAGCAGCCAAGGACAGGGGCAAGGCTACACCTTC.

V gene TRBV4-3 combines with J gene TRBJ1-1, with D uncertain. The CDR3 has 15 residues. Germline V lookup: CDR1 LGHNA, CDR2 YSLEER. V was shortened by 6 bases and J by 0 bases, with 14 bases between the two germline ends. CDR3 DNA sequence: TGCGCCAGCAGGGCGGCGGCCGGTATGAACACTGAAGCTTTCTTT. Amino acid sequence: CASRAAAGMNTEAFF.

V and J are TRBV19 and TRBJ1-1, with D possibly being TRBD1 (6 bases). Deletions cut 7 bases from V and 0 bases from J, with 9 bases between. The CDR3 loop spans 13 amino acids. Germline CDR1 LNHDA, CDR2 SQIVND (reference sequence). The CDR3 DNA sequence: TGTGCCAGTAATACAGGGATGAACACTGAAGCTTTCTTT. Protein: CASNTGMNTEAFF.

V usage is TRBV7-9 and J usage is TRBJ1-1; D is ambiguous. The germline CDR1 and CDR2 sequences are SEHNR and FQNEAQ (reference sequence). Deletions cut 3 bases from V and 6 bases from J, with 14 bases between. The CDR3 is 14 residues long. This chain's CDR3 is CASSFQTRDAEAFF. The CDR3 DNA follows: TGTGCCAGCAGCTTCCAGACTCGGGATGCTGAAGCTTTCTTT.

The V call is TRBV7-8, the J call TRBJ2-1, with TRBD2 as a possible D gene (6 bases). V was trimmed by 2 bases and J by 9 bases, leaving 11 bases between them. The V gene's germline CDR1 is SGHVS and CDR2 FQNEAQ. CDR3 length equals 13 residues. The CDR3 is CASSLLAAVEQFF. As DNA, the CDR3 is TGTGCCAGCAGCTTATTAGCGGCGGTTGAGCAGTTCTTC.

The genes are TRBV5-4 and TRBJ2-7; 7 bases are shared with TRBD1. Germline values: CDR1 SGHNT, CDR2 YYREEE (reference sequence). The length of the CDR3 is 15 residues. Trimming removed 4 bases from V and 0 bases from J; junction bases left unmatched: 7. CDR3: CASSAKGTASYEQYF. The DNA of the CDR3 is TGTGCCAGCAGCGCAAAAGGGACAGCCTCCTACGAGCAGTACTTC.

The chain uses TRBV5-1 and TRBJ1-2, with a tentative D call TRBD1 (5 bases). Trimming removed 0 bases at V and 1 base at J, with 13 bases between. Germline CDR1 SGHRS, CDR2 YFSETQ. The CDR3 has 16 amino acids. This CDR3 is CASSLVAGRHNYGYTF. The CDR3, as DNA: TGCGCCAGCAGCTTGGTGGCAGGGCGACATAACTATGGCTACACCTTC.

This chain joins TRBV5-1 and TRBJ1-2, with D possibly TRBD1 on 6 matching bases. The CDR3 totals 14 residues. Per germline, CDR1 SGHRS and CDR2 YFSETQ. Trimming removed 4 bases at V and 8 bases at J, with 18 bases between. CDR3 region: CASSVTTGSAGYTF. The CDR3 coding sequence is TGCGCCAGCAGCGTGACAACAGGGAGTGCGGGCTACACCTTC.

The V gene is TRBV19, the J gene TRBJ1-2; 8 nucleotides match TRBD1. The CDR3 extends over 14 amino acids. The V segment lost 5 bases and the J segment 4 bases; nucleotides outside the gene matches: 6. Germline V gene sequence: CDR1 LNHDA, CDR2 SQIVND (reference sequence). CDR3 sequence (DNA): TGTGCCAGTAGTGGCGGACAGGGCGTCTATGGCTACACCTTC. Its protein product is CASSGGQGVYGYTF.

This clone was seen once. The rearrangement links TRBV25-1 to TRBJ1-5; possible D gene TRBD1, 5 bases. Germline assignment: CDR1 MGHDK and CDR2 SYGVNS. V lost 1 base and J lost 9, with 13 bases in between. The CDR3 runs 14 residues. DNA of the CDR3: TGTGCCAGCAGTGAATCGACGTCCGGGGGGCCCCAGCATTTT. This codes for CASSESTSGGPQHF.

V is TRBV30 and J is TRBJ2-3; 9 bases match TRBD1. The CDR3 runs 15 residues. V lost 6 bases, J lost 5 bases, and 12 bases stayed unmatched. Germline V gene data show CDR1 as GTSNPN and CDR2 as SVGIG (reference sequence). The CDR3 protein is CACAGTGSLGDTQYF. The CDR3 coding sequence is TGTGCCTGTGCCGGGACAGGGAGTCTGGGAGATACGCAGTATTTT. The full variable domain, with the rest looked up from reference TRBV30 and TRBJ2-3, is SQTIHQWPATLVQPVGSPLSLECTVEGTSNPNLYWYRQAAGRGLQLLFYSVGIGQISSEVPQNLSASRPQDRQFILSSKKLLLSDSGFYLCACAGTGSLGDTQYFGPGTRLTVL.

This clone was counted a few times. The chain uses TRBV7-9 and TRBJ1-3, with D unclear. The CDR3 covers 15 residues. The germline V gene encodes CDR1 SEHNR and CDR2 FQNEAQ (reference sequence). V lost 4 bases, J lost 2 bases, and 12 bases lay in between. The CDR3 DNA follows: TGTGCCAGCAGCTCCCTAGGATCCGCTGGAAACACCATATATTTT. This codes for CASSSLGSAGNTIYF. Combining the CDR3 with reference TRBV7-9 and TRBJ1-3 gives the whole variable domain DTGVSQNPRHKITKRGQNVTFRCDPISEHNRLYWYRQTLGQGPEFLTYFQNEAQLEKSRLLSDRFSAERPKGSFSTLEIQRTEQGDSAMYLCASSSLGSAGNTIYFGEGSWLTVV.

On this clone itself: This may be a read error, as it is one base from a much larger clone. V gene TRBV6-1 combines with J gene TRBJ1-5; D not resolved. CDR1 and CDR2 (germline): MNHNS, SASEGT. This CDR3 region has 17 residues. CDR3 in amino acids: CASNEAKRTYSNQPQHF. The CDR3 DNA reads TGTGCCAGCAATGAAGCGAAGAGAACCTATAGCAATCAGCCCCAGCATTTT.

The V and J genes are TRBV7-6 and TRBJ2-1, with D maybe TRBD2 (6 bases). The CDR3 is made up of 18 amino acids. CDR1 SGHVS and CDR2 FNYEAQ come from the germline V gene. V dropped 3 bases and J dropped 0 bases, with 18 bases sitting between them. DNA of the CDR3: TGTGCCAGCAGCTTGCTAGCGCCCGAACAGAGCTCCTACAATGAGCAGTTCTTC. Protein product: CASSLLAPEQSSYNEQFF.

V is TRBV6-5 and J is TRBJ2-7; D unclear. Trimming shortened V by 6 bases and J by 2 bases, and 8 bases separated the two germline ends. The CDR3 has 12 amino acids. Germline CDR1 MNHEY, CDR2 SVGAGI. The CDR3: CASRSVAYEQYF. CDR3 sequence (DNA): TGTGCCAGCAGATCAGTGGCCTACGAGCAGTACTTC.

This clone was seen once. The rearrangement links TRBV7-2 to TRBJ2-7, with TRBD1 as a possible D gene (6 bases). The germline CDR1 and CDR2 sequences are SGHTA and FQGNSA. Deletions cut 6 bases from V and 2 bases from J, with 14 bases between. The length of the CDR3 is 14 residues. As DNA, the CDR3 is TGTGCCAGCAGTGAGAGGGGGATCCCCTACGAGCAGTACTTC. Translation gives CASSERGIPYEQYF.

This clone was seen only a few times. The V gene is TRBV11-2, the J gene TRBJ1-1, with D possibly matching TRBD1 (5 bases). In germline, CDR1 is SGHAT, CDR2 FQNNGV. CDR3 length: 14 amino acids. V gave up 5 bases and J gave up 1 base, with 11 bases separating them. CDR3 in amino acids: CASSHLTGNTEAFF. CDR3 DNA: TGTGCCAGCAGCCACCTAACAGGGAACACTGAAGCTTTCTTT.

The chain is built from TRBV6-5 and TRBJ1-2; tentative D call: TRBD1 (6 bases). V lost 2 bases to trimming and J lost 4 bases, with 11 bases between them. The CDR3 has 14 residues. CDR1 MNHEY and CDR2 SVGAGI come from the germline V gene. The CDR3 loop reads CASSYDRNIYGYTF. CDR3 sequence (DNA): TGTGCCAGCAGTTACGACAGGAACATCTATGGCTACACCTTC.

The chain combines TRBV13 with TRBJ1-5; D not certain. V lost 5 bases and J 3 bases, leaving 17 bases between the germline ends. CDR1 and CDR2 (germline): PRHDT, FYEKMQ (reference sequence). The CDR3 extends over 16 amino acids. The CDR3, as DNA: TGTGCCAGCAGCCACCCGGGGTTGAGGGACAATCAGCCCCAGCATTTT. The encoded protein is CASSHPGLRDNQPQHF.

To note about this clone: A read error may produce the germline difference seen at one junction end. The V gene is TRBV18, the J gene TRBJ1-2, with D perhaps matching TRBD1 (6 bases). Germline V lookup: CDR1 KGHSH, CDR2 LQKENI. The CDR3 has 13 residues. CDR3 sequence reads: CASSPGARTVAPF. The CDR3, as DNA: TGTGCCAGCTCACCGGGGGCTAGGACAGTCGCTCCCTTC. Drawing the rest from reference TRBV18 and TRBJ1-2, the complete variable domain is NAGVMQNPRHLVRRRGQEARLRCSPMKGHSHVYWYRQLPEEGLKFMVYLQKENIIDESGMPKERFSAEFPKEGPSILRIQQVVRGDSAAYFCASSPGARTVAPFGSGTRLTVV.

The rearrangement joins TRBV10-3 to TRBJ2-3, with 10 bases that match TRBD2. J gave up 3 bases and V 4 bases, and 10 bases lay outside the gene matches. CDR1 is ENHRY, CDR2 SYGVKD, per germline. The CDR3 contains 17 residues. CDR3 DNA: TGTGCCATCAGTGCAGAACTAGCGGGGTTTGGGACAGATACGCAGTATTTT. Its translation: CAISAELAGFGTDTQYF.

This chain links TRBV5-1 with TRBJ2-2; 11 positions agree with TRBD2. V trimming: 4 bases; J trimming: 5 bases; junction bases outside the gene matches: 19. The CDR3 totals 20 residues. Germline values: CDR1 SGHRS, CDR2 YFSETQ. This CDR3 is CASSRRTILAGALKTGELFF. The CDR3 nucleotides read TGCGCCAGCAGCCGCCGAACAATACTAGCGGGGGCTTTAAAGACCGGGGAGCTGTTTTTT.